Shown below are 5 T cell receptor beta chains from a single sample sequenced in a study of cytomegalovirus exposure and HLA in healthy donors. The primer mix had 60 Vbeta and 13 Jbeta primers. The assay was immunoSEQ multiplex PCR, and TCRdb's table has in-frame clones only and misses some. The data contain about 200,000 clones, roughly 85% of them singletons. The specimen was PBMCs. These receptors all come from a woman in her forties or fifties in good health and CMV-seronegative.

This clone has more than one count but fewer than ten. J is TRBJ1-4 and V is TRBV6-5, with 9 bases lining up with TRBD1. Germline V lookup: CDR1 MNHEY, CDR2 SVGAGI. The CDR3 runs 13 residues. V gave up 7 bases and J gave up 8 bases; unmatched junction bases: 5. CDR3 bases: TGTGCCAGCAATAGGGACAGGGACGAAAAACTGTTTTTT. This codes for CASNRDRDEKLFF.

About this clone: A junction end diverges from the germline sequence, so it may reflect a read error. The chain joins TRBV5-4 to TRBJ1-4; 8 positions match TRBD1. Germline V lookup: CDR1 SGHNT, CDR2 YYREEE (reference sequence). The CDR3 length is 12 residues. CDR3 region: CASASFGQGFLF. CDR3 bases: TGTGCCAGCGCTAGCTTTGGACAGGGTTTTCTCTTT.

This sequence joins TRBV7-9 and TRBJ1-1; 9 positions match TRBD1. CDR1 SEHNR and CDR2 FQNEAQ come from the germline V gene (reference sequence). The V segment lost 0 bases and the J segment 8 bases; nucleotides outside the gene matches: 4. CDR3 length: 14 residues. The CDR3 sequence is CASSLASGTGEAFF. The CDR3, as DNA: TGTGCCAGCAGCTTAGCCTCCGGGACAGGGGAAGCTTTCTTT.

The chain links TRBV5-1 to TRBJ2-7; 9 bases fit TRBD1. This CDR3 region has 14 residues. Per germline, CDR1 SGHRS and CDR2 YFSETQ. J lost 6 bases, V lost 0 bases, and 4 bases had no gene match. As DNA, the CDR3 is TGCGCCAGCAGCTTGGTGGACAGGGGCGGCGAGCAGTACTTC. Amino acid sequence: CASSLVDRGGEQYF.

This clone was detected only a few times. V and J are TRBV10-1 and TRBJ2-7, with a possible D match to TRBD1 (5 bases). CDR1 WNHNN and CDR2 SYGVQD come from the germline V gene (reference sequence). Trimming removed 3 bases from V and 2 bases from J, with 14 bases in between. This CDR3 comprises 15 residues. CDR3 nucleotides: TGCGCCAGCAGTGAAGGGGCGGTGGGGCCCTACGAGCAGTACTTC. Translated: CASSEGAVGPYEQYF.